Listed below are T cell receptor beta chains from one sample, sequenced in a study of OX40 agonist ivuxolimab in advanced cancers. Libraries were prepared by immunoSEQ multiplex PCR; TCRdb keeps only in-frame clonotypes and omits some of them. This table holds about 35,000 clones, roughly 84% found once. The specimen was CD4+ or CD8+ T cells sorted from blood, collected in a trial of the OX40 agonist ivuxolimab. The receptors shown here come from an adult with an advanced solid tumor such as melanoma, head and neck, liver or kidney cancer. Each CDR3 is given with its conserved first and last residue. The D gene is left open where the match is weak. The size of a clone is reported for some rows only, either as once, few or many, or as a class for expanded clones.

d_call | j_call | clone_size | v_call | cdr3_nt | cdr3_aa
TRBD2 | TRBJ2-3 | - | TRBV14 | TGTGCCAGCAGCCCACTAGCGGGGGGGAAAGATACGCAGTATTTT | CASSPLAGGKDTQYF
- | TRBJ1-3 | - | TRBV6-5 | TGTGCCAGCAGTTCCGGGACTGGAAACACCATATATTTT | CASSSGTGNTIYF
- | TRBJ2-5 | - | TRBV11-2 | TGTGCCAGCAGCTTAGAGAGACACCCGGGCGGGACCCAGTACTTC | CASSLERHPGGTQYF
- | TRBJ2-1 | few | TRBV7-8 | TGTGCCAGCAGCCCTACTCGGGACTCTTCGAAGAATGAGCAGTTCTTC | CASSPTRDSSKNEQFF
- | TRBJ2-7 | - | TRBV19 | TGTGCCAGTAGTATAGGGTACAGGCCCAGGGAGCAGTACTTC | CASSIGYRPREQYF
TRBD2 | TRBJ2-1 | once | TRBV7-2 | TGTGCCAGCAGCCCCCGGCTAGCGGACAATGAGCAGTTCTTC | CASSPRLADNEQFF
TRBD2 | TRBJ2-5 | few | TRBV28 | TGTGCCAGCAGTCTGAGAACTAGCGGGGAGACCCAGTACTTC | CASSLRTSGETQYF
- | TRBJ2-5 | - | TRBV5-1 | TGCGCCAGCAGCCCAATTAGGGGAAGAGGAGAGACCCAGTACTTC | CASSPIRGRGETQYF
- | TRBJ2-7 | - | TRBV7-9 | TGTGCCAGCAGCCCCGCCGGGACGGTCTCCTACGAGCAGTACTTC | CASSPAGTVSYEQYF
- | TRBJ1-2 | - | TRBV30 | TGTGCCTGGAGTGTACCAACAGTCTATGGCTACACCTTC | CAWSVPTVYGYTF
TRBD2 | TRBJ2-1 | - | TRBV5-1 | TGCGCCAGCAGCCCCGGCGGGGCTAGCGGGGTGGATGAGCAGTTCTTC | CASSPGGASGVDEQFF
- | TRBJ1-5 | few | TRBV25-1 | TGTGCCAGCAACACAGGGAACCAGCCCCAGCATTTT | CASNTGNQPQHF
- | TRBJ2-3 | - | TRBV4-1 | TGCGCCAGCAGCCAAGATCGATCAGAAATACACACAGATACGCAGTATTTT | CASSQDRSEIHTDTQYF
TRBD1 | TRBJ1-2 | - | TRBV4-1 | TGCGCCAGCAGCCAGGACAGGTTGTATGGCTACACCTTC | CASSQDRLYGYTF
- | TRBJ2-4 | - | TRBV4-1 | TGCGCCAGCAGCCAAGATGAGGGCCCCAAAAACATTCAGTACTTC | CASSQDEGPKNIQYF
TRBD1 | TRBJ2-5 | once | TRBV19 | TGTGCCAGTAGACAGGGGGCAGGAGAGACCCAGTACTTC | CASRQGAGETQYF
TRBD2 | TRBJ2-6 | - | TRBV5-1 | TGCGCCAGCAGCTCCTTAGCGGGAGCAGCATCTGGGGCCAACGTCCTGACTTTC | CASSSLAGAASGANVLTF
- | TRBJ1-1 | - | TRBV2 | TGTGCCAGCAGTTATATAACGAACACTGAAGCTTTCTTT | CASSYITNTEAFF
TRBD1 | TRBJ1-3 | - | TRBV28 | TGTGCCAGCAGCTACAGGGGGAGGGCAGGAAACACCATATATTTT | CASSYRGRAGNTIYF
TRBD1 | TRBJ2-5 | - | TRBV2 | TGTGCCAGCAGGGCACTCGACAGGGGCCAAGAGACCCAGTACTTC | CASRALDRGQETQYF
- | TRBJ2-3 | - | TRBV7-9 | TGTGCCAGCAGCTTGAAGCCCGCCCCAGATACGCAGTATTTT | CASSLKPAPDTQYF
TRBD2 | TRBJ2-2 | - | TRBV5-4 | TGTGCCAGCAGCTTGGGGGCGCCTAGCGGGGGGCCCGGGGAGCTGTTTTTT | CASSLGAPSGGPGELFF